This T cell receptor (beta chain) was observed in a study of blood T cell repertoires in COVID-19. In the study overall: Donors in the United States, Italy and Spain gave samples during acute or convalescent COVID-19. T cells, B-cell-depleted T cells, or PBMCs provided the cDNA or gDNA that served as material.

V was pared by 4 bases and J by 4 bases, with 10 bases between. The CDR3 has 13 amino acids. The germline V gene encodes CDR1 SNHLY and CDR2 FYNNEI. Per the authors' pipeline: Using reference gene primer amplification, nucleated cell counts were estimated. Only in-frame clones appear in the TCRdb table, and some are missing; sequencing was by immunoSEQ multiplex PCR. V and J calls and clone size are those listed in that table; D and trimming were worked out from the DNA. The repertoire holds some 95,000 clones, around nine tenths seen once, with 1.2% in the top ten. Material: peripheral blood. This sequence was found in an elderly man with active or convalescent COVID-19. This chain joins TRBV2 and TRBJ1-2, with a possible D match to TRBD1 (5 bases). The CDR3 DNA follows: TGTGCCAGCAGTGGGGTGCAGGGCTATGGCTACACCTTC. Protein sequence: CASSGVQGYGYTF.